The entry that follows covers one T cell receptor (beta chain) sequence. This entry comes from a study of blood T cell repertoires in COVID-19. Turning to the study itself: COVID-19 samples collected from the United States, Italy and Spain covered acute and convalescent phases. T cells, B-cell-depleted T cells, or PBMCs provided the cDNA or gDNA that served as material.

Per the original data handling: By means of reference gene primer amplification, nucleated cell counts were estimated. Sequenced by immunoSEQ multiplex PCR; TCRdb stores in-frame clones only, minus some. The DNA was the basis for D and trimming; V, J and clone size are from that table. The table lists hundreds of thousands of clones, almost 85% of them singletons, with around 2% in the top ten. The origin of this receptor is a woman older than 75 with acute or convalescent COVID-19. Sequenced input: peripheral blood.

The CDR3 DNA follows: TGTGCCAGCAGCACCGCGGGACAGGGAGTCTACGAGCAGTACTTC. Translated: CASSTAGQGVYEQYF. The chain is built from TRBV6-5 and TRBJ2-7, with 9 bases that match TRBD1. This CDR3 has 15 residues. V lost 6 bases and J lost 3; bases outside the gene matches: 9. Germline values: CDR1 MNHEY, CDR2 SVGAGI.